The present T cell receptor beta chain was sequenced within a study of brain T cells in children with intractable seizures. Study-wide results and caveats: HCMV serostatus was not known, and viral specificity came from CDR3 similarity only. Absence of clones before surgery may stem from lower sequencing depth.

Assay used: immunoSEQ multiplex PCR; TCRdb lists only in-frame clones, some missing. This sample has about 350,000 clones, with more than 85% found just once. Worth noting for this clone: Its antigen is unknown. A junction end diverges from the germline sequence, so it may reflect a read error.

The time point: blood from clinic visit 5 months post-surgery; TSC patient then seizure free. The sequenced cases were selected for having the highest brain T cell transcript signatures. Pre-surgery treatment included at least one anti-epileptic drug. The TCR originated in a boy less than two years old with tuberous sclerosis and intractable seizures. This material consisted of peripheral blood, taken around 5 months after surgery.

The DNA for the CDR3 is TGTGCTAGTGGTTTGGTAATGGGAGGACAGGCCGACCAGGAGACCCAGTACTTC. It is translated as CASGLVMGGQADQETQYF. V gene TRBV12-5 combines with J gene TRBJ2-5; possibly TRBD1 for D (7 bases). This CDR3 spans 18 amino acids. Germline V gene data show CDR1 as LGHNT and CDR2 as FRNRAP.